This T cell receptor (beta chain) is from a study of T cell repertoires in cytomegalovirus infection. TCRdb called the reads again in MiXCR, with one record for every CDR3 protein. The table lists 250,000 or so distinct CDR3 sequences, about a sixth of them singletons, with around half in the top ten. Germline CDR1 and CDR2: LGHNA and YSLEER. The ends were cut back, 1 base at V and 8 bases at J, with 17 bases in the middle. The CDR3 has 15 residues. The TCR was taken from a human donor in good health (CMV status not recorded). Some clones in this sample may be carry-over from other donors' samples. Material for sequencing was CD8+ T cells from PBMCs. V usage is TRBV4-3 and J usage is TRBJ1-2; weak D call: TRBD1 (5 bases). CDR3 sequence reads: CASSQAPLDNQGYTF. The DNA of the CDR3 is TGCGCCAGCAGCCAAGCCCCGCTGGACAATCAAGGCTACACCTTC.